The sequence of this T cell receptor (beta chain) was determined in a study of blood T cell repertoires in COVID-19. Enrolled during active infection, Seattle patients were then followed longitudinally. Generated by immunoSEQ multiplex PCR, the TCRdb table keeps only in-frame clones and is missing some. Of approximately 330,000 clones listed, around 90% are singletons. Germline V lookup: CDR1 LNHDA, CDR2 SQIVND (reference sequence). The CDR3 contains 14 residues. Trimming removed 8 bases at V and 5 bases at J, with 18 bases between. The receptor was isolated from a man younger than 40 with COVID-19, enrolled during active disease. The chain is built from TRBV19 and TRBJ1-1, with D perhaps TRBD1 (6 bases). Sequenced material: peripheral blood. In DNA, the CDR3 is TGTGCCAGTGGGGCACAGGGTAATCCTACTGAAGCTTTCTTT. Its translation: CASGAQGNPTEAFF.